Shown below are 27 T cell receptor beta chains from a single sample sequenced in a study of blood T cell repertoires in COVID-19 (dated by TCRdb to the early 2020s). The library was obtained by the immunoSEQ multiplex PCR assay. What TCRdb holds here is the immuneACCESS table cut down to in-frame rearrangements. Part of the clones is not present; checked against another copy, under half of the missing clones reflect an unresolved V gene, and the others are unexplained. Here the sample has more than 250,000 clones; about 83% occur a single time. The biggest ten clones account for over 6% of the sample. The sequenced sample was PBMCs or T cells enriched from blood (not recorded which). These receptors all stem from a woman aged 40 to 50 who had recovered from COVID-19.

This rearrangement joins TRBV20-1 to TRBJ2-7, with unresolved D. V shed 6 bases and J shed 3 bases, with 9 bases lying between them. CDR1 is DFQATT and CDR2 is SNEGSKA in the germline V gene (reference sequence). The CDR3 is 11 residues long. CDR3 bases: TGCAGTGCGAGCCCATACTACGAGCAGTACTTC. Its translation: CSASPYYEQYF.

This clone was counted only a few times. The chain links TRBV2 to TRBJ1-2; the D gene is possibly TRBD1 (6 bases). CDR1 SNHLY and CDR2 FYNNEI come from the germline V gene. The V end was cut by 3 bases, the J end by 4 bases, with 12 bases between. This CDR3 spans 14 amino acids. The CDR3 here is CASSDRGQFYGYTF. CDR3 nucleotides: TGTGCCAGCAGTGATAGAGGACAGTTCTATGGCTACACCTTC.

The chain uses TRBV18 and TRBJ2-1, with TRBD1 identical over 12 bases. Germline loops: CDR1 KGHSH, CDR2 LQKENI. J was trimmed by 6 bases and V by 3 bases; bases with no gene match: 9. This CDR3 has 17 amino acids. The CDR3 here is CASSPSNRDRGRNEQFF. CDR3 bases: TGTGCCAGCTCACCTTCAAACCGGGACAGGGGGCGCAATGAGCAGTTCTTC.

The chain combines TRBV2 with TRBJ2-7; TRBD1 might be the D (5 bases). This CDR3 spans 14 amino acids. Between the trimmed V and J ends, which lost 10 bases and 3 bases, there was a span of 19 bases. Germline V gene lookup returns CDR1 SNHLY and CDR2 FYNNEI. The CDR3, as DNA: TGTGCCACCAAGGGTCAGGACACCATCTACGAGCAGTACTTC. Its translation is CATKGQDTIYEQYF.

The rearrangement links TRBV7-8 to TRBJ1-4; 7 bases are a match to TRBD1. The germline V gene encodes CDR1 SGHVS and CDR2 FQNEAQ. V dropped 0 bases and J dropped 5; count of bases not matched to a gene: 6. The length of the CDR3 is 16 residues. DNA of the CDR3: TGTGCCAGCAGCTTAGCGCACGAGGGGGCGAATGAAAAACTGTTTTTT. This translates into CASSLAHEGANEKLFF.

The chain couples TRBV28 to TRBJ1-2; no clear D. V was pared by 3 bases and J by 3 bases, with 5 bases between. Germline V gene data show CDR1 as MDHEN and CDR2 as SYDVKM. This CDR3 comprises 12 residues. The CDR3 DNA follows: TGTGCCAGCAGTTTTGTAGACTATGGCTACACCTTC. Its protein is CASSFVDYGYTF.

V gene TRBV2 combines with J gene TRBJ2-3; D possibly corresponds to TRBD1 (5 bases). CDR1 SNHLY and CDR2 FYNNEI come from the germline V gene. Trimming left V 6 bases short and J 0 bases short, with 10 bases between. The CDR3 runs to 14 residues. CDR3 coding DNA: TGTGCCAGCAGGTGGGGCAGGAGCACAGATACGCAGTATTTT. Residues: CASRWGRSTDTQYF.

The genes are TRBV28 and TRBJ2-7; 9 nucleotides line up with TRBD2. V was clipped by 3 bases and J by 2 bases; unmatched bases: 8. CDR3 size: 16 residues. Germline values: CDR1 MDHEN, CDR2 SYDVKM. Written as DNA, the CDR3 is TGTGCCAGCAGTTTGCTCGGGCTAGCGGGAACCTACGAGCAGTACTTC. It translates to CASSLLGLAGTYEQYF.

The J gene is TRBJ1-5, the V gene TRBV2; D might be TRBD1 (6 bases). CDR1 SNHLY and CDR2 FYNNEI come from the germline V gene. Trimming left V 4 bases short and J 7 bases short, with 17 bases between. The CDR3 totals 15 residues. CDR3 loop: CASSVEGGAAQPQHF. The CDR3 DNA reads as TGTGCCAGCAGTGTGGAAGGGGGGGCAGCGCAGCCCCAGCATTTT.

This clone was picked up one time. The chain is built from TRBV5-1 and TRBJ2-4, with D possibly matching TRBD2 (5 bases). This CDR3 spans 17 amino acids. Germline assignment: CDR1 SGHRS and CDR2 YFSETQ. V was trimmed by 1 base and J by 7 bases, leaving 21 bases between them. The CDR3, as DNA: TGCGCCAGCAGCTTGTGGGTATCGGGAAAACCAAATAACATTCAGTACTTC. This codes for CASSLWVSGKPNNIQYF.

The chain has TRBV19 and TRBJ2-7, with TRBD2 matching over 12 bases. The V gene end was trimmed by 3 bases and the J gene end by 2 bases; junction bases not matched to a gene: 5. The CDR3 runs 16 residues. Germline V lookup: CDR1 LNHDA, CDR2 SQIVND (reference sequence). The CDR3 region has the DNA TGTGCCAGTAGTATGACTAGCGGGAGAGCCCCCTACGAGCAGTACTTC. The encoded protein is CASSMTSGRAPYEQYF.

This chain uses TRBV12-3 or TRBV12-4 with TRBJ1-2; TRBD1 matches at 7 bases. V was pared by 3 bases and J by 7 bases, with 2 bases of the junction left unmatched. The CDR3 has 12 residues. CDR3 nucleotide sequence: TGTGCCAGCAGTTTTTACAGGGGTGGCTACACCTTC. Translation: CASSFYRGGYTF.

The V gene is TRBV7-2, the J gene TRBJ2-3, with 12 bases aligning to TRBD1. The CDR3 is 16 amino acids. CDR1 is SGHTA and CDR2 is FQGNSA in the germline V gene. Trimming cost V 6 bases and J 3 bases; bases outside gene matches: 7. CDR3 amino acids: CASRLGTGGLTDTQYF. CDR3 bases: TGTGCCAGCAGACTAGGGACAGGGGGCCTAACAGATACGCAGTATTTT.

As DNA, the CDR3 is TGTGCCAGCTCACCGGACAGGGCCTCGGACTATGGCTACACCTTC. This encodes CASSPDRASDYGYTF. The rearrangement links TRBV18 to TRBJ1-2; TRBD1 matches 8 bases. Germline CDR1 and CDR2: KGHSH and LQKENI. Trimming took 3 bases from V and 3 from J; bases not matched to a gene: 6. The CDR3 contains 15 residues.

The CDR3 DNA follows: TGTGCCAGCAGCCGACAGGGGGCCGCCGAGCAGTACTTC. Translating gives CASSRQGAAEQYF. The chain uses TRBV11-3 and TRBJ2-7, with 10 bases aligning to TRBD1. The CDR3 contains 13 residues. V shed 5 bases and J 6 bases; nucleotides not matched to a gene: 4. From germline, CDR1 is SGHNT and CDR2 YENEEA.

In nucleotides, the CDR3 is TGTGCCAGCTCACCAGAGACTCCGGGGTACAATGAGCAGTTCTTC. It is translated as CASSPETPGYNEQFF. This chain links TRBV18 with TRBJ2-1; tentatively, D is TRBD2 (5 bases). The CDR3 sequence is 15 residues long. Trimming removed 2 bases at V and 4 bases at J, with 12 bases between. Germline loops: CDR1 KGHSH, CDR2 LQKENI.

V usage is TRBV30 and J usage is TRBJ1-6, with D unresolved. Trimming cost V 2 bases and J 0 bases, with 11 bases left between them. The CDR3 contains 16 residues. Germline assignment: CDR1 GTSNPN and CDR2 SVGIG (reference sequence). CDR3 DNA: TGTGCCTGGAGTCTCTCAGTTATCTCCTATAATTCACCCCTCCACTTT. Translation: CAWSLSVISYNSPLHF.

The CDR3 DNA reads as TGTGCCAGCAGCCCCCCGGGACAGGGGTTTAGCGGCTACACCTTC. Translated: CASSPPGQGFSGYTF. The rearrangement uses TRBV7-3 and TRBJ1-2; TRBD1 matches at 10 bases. With 5 bases clipped from V and 8 bases from J, the junction kept 11 bases outside the gene matches. The CDR3 is made up of 15 amino acids. Germline CDR1 and CDR2: SGHTA and FQGTGA.

The chain links TRBV28 to TRBJ1-5; D possibly corresponds to TRBD1 (5 bases). There are 16 residues in the CDR3. CDR1 MDHEN and CDR2 SYDVKM come from the germline V gene. The germline V and J ends were trimmed by 3 bases and 3 bases, with 15 bases remaining between them. The DNA for the CDR3 is TGTGCCAGCAGTTTCGGTGGGGGGAGCAACAATCAGCCCCAGCATTTT. This encodes CASSFGGGSNNQPQHF.

The gene calls are TRBV18 and TRBJ2-5; D might be TRBD2 (6 bases). The germline V gene encodes CDR1 KGHSH and CDR2 LQKENI. There are 15 residues in the CDR3. The V end lost 6 bases, the J end lost 1 base, and 15 bases lay between the germline ends. DNA of the CDR3: TGTGCCAGCTCGCCGAGGGGCGGGACCCAAGAGACCCAGTACTTC. It encodes CASSPRGGTQETQYF.

In DNA form, the CDR3 reads TGTGCCAGCAAATTCGGGATTTCGAGGACTGAGCAGTTCTTC. It encodes CASKFGISRTEQFF. The chain uses TRBV28 and TRBJ2-1; possible D gene TRBD2, 5 bases. Germline V lookup: CDR1 MDHEN, CDR2 SYDVKM. This CDR3 contains 14 residues. V shed 7 bases and J shed 9 bases, with 19 bases lying between them.

The rearrangement joins TRBV6-5 to TRBJ1-4; 8 bases fit TRBD1. The CDR3 spans 15 residues. Germline lookup yields CDR1 MNHEY and CDR2 SVGAGI. V trimming: 0 bases; J trimming: 8 bases; junction bases outside the gene matches: 5. CDR3 DNA: TGTGCCAGCAGTTACTCGGACAGGGTTCGCGAAAAACTGTTTTTT. Its translation is CASSYSDRVREKLFF.

The chain combines TRBV30 with TRBJ1-3; D perhaps matches TRBD1 (6 bases). Germline CDR1 and CDR2: GTSNPN and SVGIG (reference sequence). This CDR3 region has 14 residues. V gave up 8 bases and J gave up 0 bases, with 14 bases separating them. CDR3 sequence (DNA): TGTGCCCGCCGGGACACCAACTCTGGAAACACCATATATTTT. Translating it yields CARRDTNSGNTIYF.

This chain connects TRBV5-1 to TRBJ2-7, with 9 bases that match TRBD1. The germline V gene encodes CDR1 SGHRS and CDR2 YFSETQ. V trimming: 0 bases; J trimming: 6 bases; junction bases outside the gene matches: 10. The CDR3 spans 16 residues. The CDR3 sequence: CASSLGPGTGSREQYF. Written as DNA, the CDR3 is TGCGCCAGCAGCTTGGGGCCCGGGACAGGGTCGCGCGAGCAGTACTTC.

The chain couples TRBV12-3 or TRBV12-4 to TRBJ1-2; weak D call: TRBD1 (5 bases). With 5 bases removed from V and 5 bases from J, the gap between germline ends came to 9 bases. The CDR3 runs to 12 residues. As DNA, the CDR3 is TGTGCCAGCAGTCGGGGGAGATATGGCTACACCTTC. Its protein product is CASSRGRYGYTF.

The chain recombines TRBV15 with TRBJ1-5; no clear D. There are 14 residues in the CDR3. V was clipped by 2 bases and J by 7 bases, with 12 bases between them. Looked up from germline, CDR1 is LNHNV and CDR2 is YYDKDF (reference sequence). CDR3 sequence: CATSRPSGRQPQHF. The CDR3, as DNA: TGTGCCACCAGCAGACCAAGCGGTAGACAGCCCCAGCATTTT.

DNA for the CDR3: TGTGCCAGCTCAGGGGGGTATAGCAATCAGCCCCAGCATTTT. This gives the protein CASSGGYSNQPQHF. This chain connects TRBV18 to TRBJ1-5, with D maybe TRBD1 (5 bases). V lost 5 bases and J lost 0, with 8 bases in between. Germline-derived CDR1 and CDR2 are KGHSH and LQKENI. CDR3 size: 14 residues.